This is a list of T cell receptor beta chains from one sample in a study of T cell changes during pregnancy in multiple sclerosis. Assay: immunoSEQ multiplex PCR; the TCRdb copy retains only in-frame clones and omits some. The sample lists roughly 40,000 clones, almost 95% occurring once. The specimen comprised CD4+ T cells from peripheral blood mononuclear cells, sampled after pregnancy. The origin of the receptors is a female donor with multiple sclerosis, enrolled in a pregnancy study. Each CDR3 is given with its conserved first and last residue. The order of the fields is clone size, V gene, D gene, J gene, CDR3 protein, CDR3 DNA. D genes are given only for firm matches. Rows may omit the clone size; those that give it use once, few, many or a size class.

.	TRBV18	.	TRBJ2-5	CASSHGGETQYF	TGTGCCAGCTCACACGGCGGGGAGACCCAGTACTTC
.	TRBV20-1	.	TRBJ1-1	CSATQHTEAFF	TGCAGTGCTACACAGCACACTGAAGCTTTCTTT
.	TRBV2	TRBD1	TRBJ2-5	CASSRDRQETQYF	TGTGCCAGCAGCCGGGACAGACAAGAGACCCAGTACTTC
.	TRBV6-5	.	TRBJ1-1	CASSYFGQPNTEAFF	TGTGCCAGCAGTTACTTCGGACAGCCGAACACTGAAGCTTTCTTT
.	TRBV18	TRBD1	TRBJ1-2	CASSLRDSSNYGYTF	TGTGCCAGCTCCCTCAGGGACAGTTCTAACTATGGCTACACCTTC
.	TRBV6-6	.	TRBJ1-4	CASSPYRASNEKLFF	TGTGCCAGCAGCCCTTACAGGGCATCTAATGAAAAACTGTTTTTT
.	TRBV12-5	TRBD1	TRBJ1-5	CASGPTGGNQPQHF	TGTGCTAGTGGACCAACAGGGGGTAATCAGCCCCAGCATTTT
.	TRBV30	TRBD2	TRBJ2-5	CAWSMRGGETQYF	TGTGCCTGGAGTATGCGGGGAGGGGAGACCCAGTACTTC
.	TRBV29-1	.	TRBJ1-1	CSVVRGTTEAFF	TGCAGCGTTGTTAGGGGTACCACTGAAGCTTTCTTT
.	TRBV5-8	.	TRBJ2-7	CASSLGGVPTYEQYF	TGTGCCAGCAGCTTGGGCGGGGTACCTACCTACGAGCAGTACTTC
once	TRBV11-2	.	TRBJ2-1	CASSLESIHEQFF	TGTGCCAGCAGCTTAGAAAGCATCCATGAGCAGTTCTTC
.	TRBV5-8	TRBD1	TRBJ1-2	CASSSRTGGKWGYTF	TGTGCCAGCAGCTCTCGGACAGGGGGGAAGTGGGGCTACACCTTC
.	TRBV7-7	.	TRBJ2-1	CASSLQRSTSSSYNEQFF	TGTGCTAGCAGCTTACAGCGCAGTACGAGTAGCTCCTACAATGAGCAGTTCTTC
once	TRBV7-7	.	TRBJ2-7	CASSPDRSSYEQYF	TGTGCTAGCAGCCCCGACAGGAGCTCCTACGAGCAGTACTTC
.	TRBV9	TRBD1	TRBJ1-2	CASSVGTGNYGYTF	TGTGCCAGCAGCGTAGGGACAGGAAACTATGGCTACACCTTC
few	TRBV6-1	TRBD2	TRBJ2-3	CASSKGSGAKTDTQYF	TGTGCCAGCAGTAAAGGGAGCGGGGCCAAAACAGATACGCAGTATTTT
.	TRBV6-5	TRBD1	TRBJ2-1	CASSYSDRSPVNEQFF	TGTGCCAGCAGTTACTCGGACAGGTCCCCAGTGAATGAGCAGTTCTTC
.	TRBV5-1	.	TRBJ1-2	CASSLGVRYGYTF	TGCGCCAGCAGCTTGGGCGTACGTTATGGCTACACCTTC
.	TRBV18	TRBD1	TRBJ1-5	CASSPGTGNQPQHF	TGTGCCAGCTCACCCGGGACAGGCAATCAGCCCCAGCATTTT
.	TRBV7-8	.	TRBJ2-7	CASSLHTGISYEQYF	TGTGCCAGCAGCCTTCACACGGGGATCTCCTACGAGCAGTACTTC
.	TRBV5-4	.	TRBJ2-5	CASRDEDGKETQYF	TGTGCCAGCAGGGATGAAGACGGGAAAGAGACCCAGTACTTC
.	TRBV11-1	.	TRBJ2-3	CASSLGQAGITDTQYF	TGTGCCAGCAGCTTAGGGCAGGCGGGAATCACAGATACGCAGTATTTT